A selection of T cell receptor beta chains follows, all from one sample in a study of spatial heterogeneity in lung cancer. TCRdb re-derived calls from the 5' RACE reads in MiXCR, one entry per CDR3 protein. The data hold tens of thousands of distinct CDR3 sequences, with 3.1% observed a single time. The sequencing here drew on normal lung tissue next to the tumor, taken at surgery. Every receptor here comes from a male donor with early-stage non-small cell lung cancer. Both conserved end residues are part of each CDR3. Fields, in order: CDR3 length, D gene, J gene, clone size, V gene, CDR3 DNA, CDR3 protein. The D gene is left open where the match is weak. Some rows mark clone size as missing; the rest say once, few, many or name a class of expanded clone.

>15|TRBD2|TRBJ2-7|many|TRBV6-5
TGTGCCAGCAGAAACGTAGTAGCGGGAGGTTCCGAGCAGTACTTC
CASRNVVAGGSEQYF
>14|.|TRBJ2-5|.|TRBV3-1
TGTGCCAGCAGCCAAGCGTGGGGGGAGGAGACCCAGTACTTC
CASSQAWGEETQYF
>14|TRBD1|TRBJ1-5|many|TRBV27
TGTGCCAGCACCGATGGACAGGGGGTTCAGCCCCAGCATTTT
CASTDGQGVQPQHF
>14|.|TRBJ2-3|many|TRBV7-2
TGTGCCAGCAGCTCCTACGGCAGCACAGATACGCAGTATTTT
CASSSYGSTDTQYF
>15|TRBD2|TRBJ2-5|.|TRBV20-1
TGCAGTGCTTCCTCACTAGCGGGAGCGGACGAGACCCAGTACTTC
CSASSLAGADETQYF
>14|.|TRBJ2-5|many|TRBV7-2
TGTGCCAGCAGCTTAAGCCAAGCACAAGAGACCCAGTACTTC
CASSLSQAQETQYF
>11|.|TRBJ2-2|many|TRBV4-1
TGCGCCAGCAGTGAGGCCGGGGAGCTGTTTTTT
CASSEAGELFF
>14|.|TRBJ1-1|many|TRBV30
TGTGCCTGGAGCCCCACGGCGGGACAAGCCGAAGCTTTCTTT
CAWSPTAGQAEAFF
>15|.|TRBJ1-1|medium-sized|TRBV3-1
TGTGCCAGCAGCCAAGATCTAGGGGTAGACACTGAAGCTTTCTTT
CASSQDLGVDTEAFF
>14|.|TRBJ2-5|few|TRBV7-9
TGTGCCAGCAGCTCCACGACGGGTGAGGAGACCCAGTACTTC
CASSSTTGEETQYF
>12|.|TRBJ1-2|many|TRBV15
TGTGCCACCAGCAGTTCTAGGGCAGGACAGACCTTC
CATSSSRAGQTF
>13|.|TRBJ1-1|few|TRBV6-2/TRBV6-3
TGTGCCAGCAGTTACAAGGGCCCCACTGAAGCTTTCTTT
CASSYKGPTEAFF
>15|.|TRBJ1-2|many|TRBV6-1
TGTGCCAGCAGTGAAGCTCTCCGCCCTACCTATGGCTACACCTTC
CASSEALRPTYGYTF
>14|.|TRBJ1-6|many|TRBV7-6
TGTGCCAGCAGCTTAGGGGAATATAATTCACCCCTCCACTTT
CASSLGEYNSPLHF
>16|.|TRBJ1-3|many|TRBV30
TGTGCCTGGAAGAGGACCGGGACGATCTCTGGAAACACCATATATTTT
CAWKRTGTISGNTIYF
>15|.|TRBJ1-6|many|TRBV18
TGTGCCAGCTCACCAAGGGGGGAAAATAATTCACCCCTCCACTTT
CASSPRGENNSPLHF
>16|.|TRBJ2-3|many|TRBV7-9
TGTGCCAGCAGCCCCAACCGGCTACCTATCTTGGATACGCAGTATTTT
CASSPNRLPILDTQYF
>12|TRBD2|TRBJ2-3|many|TRBV20-1
TGCAGTGCTAGCGGGAGGGCAGATACGCAGTATTTT
CSASGRADTQYF
>16|TRBD2|TRBJ2-1|many|TRBV5-1
TGCGCCAGCAGCACCTTAGCGGGAAGCTCCTACAATGAGCAGTTCTTC
CASSTLAGSSYNEQFF
>15|TRBD1|TRBJ1-6|.|TRBV25-1
TGTGCCAGCAGGGGAAAGACAGGGGAAGGTTCACCCCTCCACTTT
CASRGKTGEGSPLHF
>15|TRBD1|TRBJ1-4|.|TRBV11-2
TGTGCCAGCAGTTTTACTACCGGGACAGACGAAAAACTGTTTTTT
CASSFTTGTDEKLFF
>16|.|TRBJ1-5|many|TRBV7-6
TGTGCCAGCAGCCCAAATACGGGGCTTAGCAATCAGCCCCAGCATTTT
CASSPNTGLSNQPQHF
>14|.|TRBJ2-3|.|TRBV5-5
TGTGCCAGCAGCAACTCCATAGGCACAGATACGCAGTATTTT
CASSNSIGTDTQYF
>16|.|TRBJ2-1|many|TRBV12-3/TRBV12-4
TGTGCCAGCAGTTTAATCCAATTTAGCTCCTACAATGAGCAGTTCTTC
CASSLIQFSSYNEQFF
>15|.|TRBJ2-3|many|TRBV5-1
TGCGCCAGCAGTGGCGGCGGAGGGTACACAGATACGCAGTATTTT
CASSGGGGYTDTQYF
>14|.|TRBJ2-3|many|TRBV5-6
TGTGCCAGCAGCTGGAACGGGCGGGGAGATACGCAGTATTTT
CASSWNGRGDTQYF
>14|.|TRBJ1-2|many|TRBV4-1
TGCGCCAGCAGCCAGACGGACCTTAACTATGGCTACACCTTC
CASSQTDLNYGYTF
>17|TRBD2|TRBJ2-3|many|TRBV5-1
TGCGCCAGCAGCGACTCCCCTAGCGGAGGAGGGGCAGATACGCAGTATTTT
CASSDSPSGGGADTQYF